This T cell receptor beta chain stems from a study of blood T cell repertoires in COVID-19. Across the whole study: Samples of COVID-19 (acute and convalescent) were obtained from the United States, Italy and Spain.

Using immunoSEQ multiplex PCR, the repertoire was profiled, and TCRdb retains in-frame clones only, with some absent. There are around 250,000 clones in the sample; more than 85% occur only once, and about 4% lies in the top ten. CDR3 size: 15 residues. Germline assignment: CDR1 MNHEY and CDR2 SMNVEV (reference sequence). The V and J ends lost 7 bases and 1 base, in that order; junction bases with no gene match: 7. The TCR was taken from a man aged 18 to 35 with active or convalescent COVID-19. The material sequenced was peripheral blood. V and J are TRBV27 and TRBJ2-3; 8 positions agree with TRBD2. In nucleotides, the CDR3 is TGTGCCAGCAATCTAGCGGGCGCGGGCACAGATACGCAGTATTTT. Protein sequence: CASNLAGAGTDTQYF.